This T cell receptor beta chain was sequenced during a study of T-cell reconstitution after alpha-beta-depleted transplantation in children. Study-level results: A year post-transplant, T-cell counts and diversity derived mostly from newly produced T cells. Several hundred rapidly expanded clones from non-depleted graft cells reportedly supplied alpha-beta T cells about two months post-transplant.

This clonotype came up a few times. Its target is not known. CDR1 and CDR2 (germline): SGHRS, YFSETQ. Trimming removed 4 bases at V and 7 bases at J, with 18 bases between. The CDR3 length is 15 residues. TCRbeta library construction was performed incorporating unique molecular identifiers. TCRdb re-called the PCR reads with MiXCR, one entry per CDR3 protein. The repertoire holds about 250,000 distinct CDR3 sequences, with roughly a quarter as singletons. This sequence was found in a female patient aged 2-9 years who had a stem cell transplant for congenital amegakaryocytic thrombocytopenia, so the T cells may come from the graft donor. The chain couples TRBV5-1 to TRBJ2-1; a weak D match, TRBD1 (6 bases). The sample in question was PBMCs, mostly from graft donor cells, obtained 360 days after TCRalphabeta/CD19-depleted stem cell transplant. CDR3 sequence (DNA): TGCGCCAGCAGCCGACGACAGTATCAGGGGAATGAGCAGTTCTTC. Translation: CASSRRQYQGNEQFF.